The 22 T cell receptor beta chains below all came from one sample that was sequenced in a study of cytomegalovirus exposure and HLA in healthy donors. It was with 60 Vbeta and 13 Jbeta primers that the PCR ran. Using immunoSEQ multiplex PCR, the repertoire was profiled, and TCRdb retains in-frame clones only, with some absent. The sample lists roughly 180,000 clones, approximately 84% seen once, with 4.5% to 7.5% in the top ten. Input material: PBMCs. These receptors were obtained from a woman in her 30s in good health and CMV-seropositive.

The chain's CDR3 is CASSLVQGDPSSYNEQFF. CDR3 DNA sequence: TGCGCCAGCAGCTTGGTACAGGGGGACCCCAGCTCCTACAATGAGCAGTTCTTC. The V and J genes are TRBV5-1 and TRBJ2-1; TRBD1 matches 8 bases. Unmatched junction bases numbered 8, after V lost 0 bases and J lost 0 bases. This CDR3 has 18 amino acids. The germline V gene encodes CDR1 SGHRS and CDR2 YFSETQ.

This clone has only one observation. The chain uses TRBV7-9 and TRBJ1-2; TRBD1 agrees at 7 bases. The V segment lost 5 bases and the J segment 5 bases; nucleotides outside the gene matches: 8. Germline CDR1 SEHNR, CDR2 FQNEAQ (reference sequence). CDR3 length: 14 amino acids. The CDR3 DNA follows: TGTGCCAGCAGCGTTACCGGGACAGATTATGGCTACACCTTC. Translation gives CASSVTGTDYGYTF.

The chain uses TRBV28 and TRBJ2-2; D possibly corresponds to TRBD1 (5 bases). This CDR3 is 19 amino acids long. Germline CDR1 MDHEN, CDR2 SYDVKM. V lost 2 bases, J lost 4 bases, and 23 bases lay in between. The CDR3 coding sequence is TGTGCCAGCAGTTTAGGTAGCTGGGGCCGCGCTAGTCGCACCGGGGAGCTGTTTTTT. This translates into CASSLGSWGRASRTGELFF.

The chain employs TRBV7-3 and TRBJ2-7, with D possibly matching TRBD2 (5 bases). V shed 5 bases and J shed 0 bases, with 17 bases lying between them. Germline values: CDR1 SGHTA, CDR2 FQGTGA. CDR3 size: 16 residues. DNA for the CDR3: TGTGCCAGCAGCCACCGGGGAACGGCGAACTCCTACGAGCAGTACTTC. It codes for CASSHRGTANSYEQYF.

The V and J genes are TRBV5-1 and TRBJ1-1, with D maybe TRBD1 (5 bases). Germline V gives CDR1 SGHRS, CDR2 YFSETQ. V lost 6 bases, J lost 3 bases, and 18 bases lay in between. This CDR3 is built from 15 residues. For the CDR3, the DNA is TGCGCCAGCACACTCTACCCAGGGTCGTACACTGAAGCTTTCTTT. Its protein is CASTLYPGSYTEAFF.

The rearrangement uses TRBV14 and TRBJ2-1; D may be TRBD2 (5 bases). The CDR3 covers 11 residues. Trimming shortened V by 5 bases and J by 9 bases, and 8 bases separated the two germline ends. Germline CDR1 is SGHDN and CDR2 is FVKESK. The CDR3 loop reads CASSTEGEQFF. In nucleotides, the CDR3 is TGTGCCAGCAGCACAGAGGGTGAGCAGTTCTTC.

This clone was observed once. The chain is built from TRBV7-4 and TRBJ2-1, with 9 bases fitting TRBD1. CDR3 size: 15 residues. Germline V gene lookup returns CDR1 SGHVT and CDR2 SQSDAQ. Losses at the gene ends were 2 bases for V and 7 bases for J; bases not matched to a gene: 6. The CDR3 DNA reads as TGTGCCAGCAGCTTAAAAGGGACAGGGTATAATGAGCAGTTCTTC. This gives the protein CASSLKGTGYNEQFF.

The V gene is TRBV18, the J gene TRBJ2-2; D unclear. There are 13 residues in the CDR3. Trimming removed 6 bases at V and 6 bases at J, with 11 bases between. The germline gives CDR1 KGHSH, CDR2 LQKENI. The DNA for the CDR3 is TGTGCCAGCTCGTTCCCTAGTCCCGGGGAGCTGTTTTTT. This sequence encodes CASSFPSPGELFF.

The chain joins TRBV15 to TRBJ1-1, with TRBD1 identical over 7 bases. This CDR3 is 14 amino acids long. V lost 3 bases and J lost 6; bases outside the gene matches: 7. CDR1 LNHNV and CDR2 YYDKDF come from the germline V gene (reference sequence). This CDR3 reads CATSRRTGSAEAFF. CDR3 DNA: TGTGCCACCAGCAGGAGGACAGGCAGCGCTGAAGCTTTCTTT.

The rearrangement uses TRBV27 and TRBJ2-1; 10 bases map to TRBD1. CDR1 is MNHEY, CDR2 SMNVEV, per germline (reference sequence). This CDR3 region has 14 residues. J gave up 9 bases and V 0 bases, and 2 bases lay outside the gene matches. CDR3 residues: CASSLSWDRGEQFF. CDR3 nucleotides: TGTGCCAGCAGTTTATCGTGGGACAGGGGTGAGCAGTTCTTC.

The genes are TRBV11-2 and TRBJ1-6; tentatively, D is TRBD1 (5 bases). Trimming left V 2 bases short and J 9 bases short, with 8 bases between. From germline, CDR1 is SGHAT and CDR2 FQNNGV. This CDR3 is built from 13 residues. CDR3 residues: CASSLKGRSPLHF. In DNA form, the CDR3 reads TGTGCCAGCAGCTTAAAGGGGCGTTCACCCCTCCACTTT.

CDR3: CASSDGTGPTDTQYF. The CDR3 DNA reads TGTGCCAGCAGTGATGGGACTGGCCCCACAGATACGCAGTATTTT. The V gene is TRBV6-4, the J gene TRBJ2-3, with D maybe TRBD2 (6 bases). V gave up 3 bases and J gave up 2 bases, with 12 bases separating them. The CDR3 contains 15 residues. Germline CDR1 reads MRHNA; CDR2 reads SNTAGT.

The rearrangement joins TRBV6-5 to TRBJ2-1, with 12 bases that match TRBD2. V lost 2 bases to trimming and J lost 9 bases; unmatched junction nucleotides: 5. CDR1 and CDR2 (germline): MNHEY, SVGAGI. This CDR3 comprises 15 residues. The CDR3 nucleotides read TGTGCCAGCAGTTACCGGGCTAGCGGGGGGGGTGAGCAGTTCTTC. As protein: CASSYRASGGGEQFF.

This sequence joins TRBV5-1 and TRBJ2-7, with 11 bases aligning to TRBD1. V dropped 3 bases and J dropped 3; count of bases not matched to a gene: 11. The germline V gene encodes CDR1 SGHRS and CDR2 YFSETQ. The CDR3 contains 17 residues. In nucleotides, the CDR3 is TGCGCCAGCAGCTCTCTCCGGGACAGGGGGTCGGACTACGAGCAGTACTTC. Its protein product is CASSSLRDRGSDYEQYF.

On this clone itself: The germline gene is not matched at one end of the junction; a read error may be the cause. The V and J genes are TRBV7-2 and TRBJ2-7; D might be TRBD1 (5 bases). The CDR3 extends over 12 amino acids. The germline V gene encodes CDR1 SGHTA and CDR2 FQGNSA. The CDR3 spells CASSSLWQGSTF. In DNA form, the CDR3 reads TGTGCCAGCAGCTCCCTGTGGCAGGGATCCACCTTC.

The chain uses TRBV5-6 and TRBJ1-6; TRBD1 matches at 10 bases. Trimming cost V 7 bases and J 8 bases; bases outside gene matches: 6. Germline lookup yields CDR1 SGHDT and CDR2 YYEEEE. This CDR3 is 14 amino acids long. CDR3 coding DNA: TGTGCCAGCCTCATGACAGGGGGCGATTCACCCCTCCACTTT. Translated: CASLMTGGDSPLHF.

Concerning this clone itself: The germline gene is not matched at one end of the junction; a read error may be the cause. The chain couples TRBV4-1 to TRBJ1-4; 9 positions match TRBD1. The germline CDR1 and CDR2 sequences are MGHRA and YSYEKL. The CDR3 runs 16 residues. This CDR3 is CASTQSPGQGLEKLFF. The CDR3 DNA reads as TGCGCCAGCACCCAATCCCCGGGACAGGGACTTGAAAAACTGTTTTTT.

This chain uses TRBV5-4 with TRBJ1-5, with a weak D call TRBD1 (5 bases). In germline, CDR1 is SGHNT, CDR2 YYREEE (reference sequence). V lost 0 bases to trimming and J lost 5 bases, with 12 bases between them. This CDR3 contains 15 residues. The CDR3 coding sequence is TGTGCCAGCAGCTTGGGTGGTGGAGGGGATCAGCCCCAGCATTTT. Amino acid sequence: CASSLGGGGDQPQHF.

This clone was seen only a few times. J is TRBJ2-6 and V is TRBV7-6; no clear D gene. Germline V gene sequence: CDR1 SGHVS, CDR2 FNYEAQ. CDR3 length: 16 amino acids. The V end lost 0 bases, the J end lost 1 base, and 7 bases lay between the germline ends. CDR3: CASSLAVASGANVLTF. DNA for the CDR3: TGTGCCAGCAGCTTAGCGGTAGCTTCTGGGGCCAACGTCCTGACTTTC.

V gene TRBV27 combines with J gene TRBJ2-3, with TRBD2 as a possible D gene (5 bases). Germline loops: CDR1 MNHEY, CDR2 SMNVEV (reference sequence). The CDR3 consists of 16 residues. V was cut by 4 bases and J by 0 bases, with 14 bases left in between. The CDR3 region is CASSYWRTGSTDTQYF. The CDR3, as DNA: TGTGCCAGCAGTTATTGGAGGACTGGCAGCACAGATACGCAGTATTTT.

The chain joins TRBV10-3 to TRBJ1-4, with D perhaps TRBD1 (6 bases). From germline, CDR1 is ENHRY and CDR2 SYGVKD. The CDR3 consists of 14 residues. V was shortened by 5 bases and J by 0 bases, with 7 bases between the two germline ends. This CDR3 reads CAISSGATNEKLFF. For the CDR3, the DNA is TGTGCCATCAGTTCAGGGGCAACTAATGAAAAACTGTTTTTT.

The chain links TRBV11-3 to TRBJ2-7; D possibly corresponds to TRBD2 (7 bases). This CDR3 is built from 15 residues. Germline lookup yields CDR1 SGHNT and CDR2 YENEEA. V was pared by 4 bases and J by 6 bases, with 19 bases between. This chain's CDR3 is CASSSYPGGRCEQYF. CDR3 DNA: TGTGCCAGCAGCTCGTACCCCGGGGGGCGGTGCGAGCAGTACTTC.